This T cell receptor beta chain derives from a study of blood T cell repertoires in COVID-19 (dated by TCRdb to 2018 to 2021). For the wider study: Samples from collaborators originated in the United States, Italy and Spain and spanned both the acute and convalescent phases of COVID-19. The material from the prospective study consisted of cDNA or gDNA derived from T cells, B-cell-depleted T cells, or PBMCs. Subjects who had been exposed to COVID-19, were actively infected with it, or had recovered from it provided the deeply sampled blood TCRbeta repertoires that made up the dataset. The repertoires were released in a freely available public database intended as a resource for research on the immune response to SARS-CoV-2. Samples were obtained from the ongoing ImmuneRACE study (first 160 participants) and from approximately 1,200 subjects provided by 6 global collaborators. Sample metadata almost always included a de-identified subject ID, COVID-19 status, age in years and sex. HLA class I and class II types, where available, came from metadata supplied by the sample provider rather than from assay-based typing. General findings and caveats noted by the study authors: The quantity of clinical and demographic metadata differed by source and by participant and was supplied without curation.

Comment on this clone: Which antigen it targets is not known. No much larger clonotype is one base removed from it; base qualities were not supplied.

Each collaborating institution followed its own protocols to collect whole blood in K2EDTA tubes. For TCRbeta analysis, collaborators shipped samples as frozen whole blood, isolated PBMCs, or DNA extracted from either of those sample types. TCRbeta CDR3 regions were amplified from genomic DNA using the immunoSEQ Assay, a bias-controlled multiplex PCR. In the authors' own workflow: The number of nucleated cells in each sample was estimated from the amplification of reference gene primers within the assay. To quantify the absolute abundance of each unique TCRbeta CDR3 rearrangement, sequence reads were collapsed and filtered. For each sample, productive Simpson clonality was calculated as the square root of Simpson's diversity index across productive rearrangements. Sourced from immuneACCESS, this table was stored by TCRdb with only in-frame sequences that have V and J called. A share of the clones is absent; for the studies checked, an unresolved V gene accounts for under half, and the remainder has no known explanation. V and J calls and clone size come straight from that table; D and trimming were deduced from the DNA. The sample table shows some 180,000 clones, and 83% are seen once. Roughly 2% of the sample belongs to the ten largest clones.

The germline V gene gives CDR1 as LGHNA and CDR2 as YSLEER. The CDR3 contains 15 residues, cysteine and phenylalanine counted. Just the 45-base CDR3 DNA is kept, in frame starting at base 1. Trimming removed 3 bases from V and 6 bases from J; the gene matches leave 2 bases unexplained. Sequencing was done on a sample of peripheral blood. The sequence joins TRBV4-3 to TRBJ2-3; 14 junctional bases match TRBD2. The source of this sequence is an elderly woman with acute or convalescent COVID-19. The CDR3 protein is CASSQTSGGADTQYF. Read as DNA, the sequence is TGCGCCAGCAGCCAGACTAGCGGGGGGGCGGATACGCAGTATTTT.